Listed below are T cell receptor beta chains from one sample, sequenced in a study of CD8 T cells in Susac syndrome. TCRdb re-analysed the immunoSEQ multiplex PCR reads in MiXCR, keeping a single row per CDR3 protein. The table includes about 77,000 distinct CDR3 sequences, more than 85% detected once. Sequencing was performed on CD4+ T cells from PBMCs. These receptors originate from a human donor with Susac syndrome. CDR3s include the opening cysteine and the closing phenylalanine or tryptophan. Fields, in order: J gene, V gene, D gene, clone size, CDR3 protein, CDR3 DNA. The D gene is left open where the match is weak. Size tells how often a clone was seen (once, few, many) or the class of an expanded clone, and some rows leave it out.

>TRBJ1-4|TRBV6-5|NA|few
CASSFSGATNEKLFF
TGTGCCAGCAGTTTCTCAGGGGCAACTAATGAAAAACTGTTTTTT
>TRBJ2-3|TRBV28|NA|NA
CASADSTDTQYF
TGTGCCAGCGCAGACAGCACAGATACGCAGTATTTT
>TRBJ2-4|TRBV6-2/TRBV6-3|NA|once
CASSEWGAKNIQYF
TGTGCCAGCTCAGAATGGGGGGCCAAAAACATTCAGTACTTC
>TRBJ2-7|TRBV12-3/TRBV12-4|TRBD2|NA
CASSTGTSGHLSTQQYF
TGTGCCAGCAGCACAGGGACTAGCGGACACCTAAGTACGCAGCAGTACTTC
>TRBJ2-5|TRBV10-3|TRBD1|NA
CAISESKAGGVQETQYF
TGTGCCATCAGTGAGTCGAAGGCAGGGGGCGTTCAAGAGACCCAGTACTTC
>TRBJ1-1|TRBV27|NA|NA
CASSFAWGNTEAFF
TGTGCCAGCAGTTTTGCGTGGGGGAACACTGAAGCTTTCTTT
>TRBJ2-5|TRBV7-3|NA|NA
CASSLRRGETQYF
TGTGCCAGCAGCTTACGTAGAGGGGAGACCCAGTACTTC
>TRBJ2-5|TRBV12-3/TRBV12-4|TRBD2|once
CASRSQGTSVQETQYF
TGTGCCAGCAGGTCCCAGGGGACTAGCGTCCAAGAGACCCAGTACTTC
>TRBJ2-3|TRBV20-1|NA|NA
CITGRADTQYF
TGCATCACCGGCAGGGCAGATACGCAGTATTTT
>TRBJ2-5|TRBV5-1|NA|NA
CASRNEETQYF
TGCGCCAGCAGGAACGAAGAGACCCAGTACTTC
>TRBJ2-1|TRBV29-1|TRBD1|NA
CSVLGQGARNEQFF
TGCAGCGTTCTGGGACAGGGGGCGAGGAATGAGCAGTTCTTC
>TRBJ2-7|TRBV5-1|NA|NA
CASSYTAGALGKAYEQYF
TGCGCCAGCAGCTATACAGCAGGGGCCCTTGGGAAAGCCTACGAGCAGTACTTC
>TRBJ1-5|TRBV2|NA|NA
CASSYRALDNQPQHF
TGTGCCAGCAGCTACAGGGCGTTGGACAATCAGCCCCAGCATTTT
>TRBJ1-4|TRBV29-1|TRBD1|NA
CSVSGFKTGGSEKLFF
TGCAGCGTTTCTGGTTTTAAGACAGGGGGTAGTGAAAAACTGTTTTTT
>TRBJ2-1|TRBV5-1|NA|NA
CASSLGGGYNEQFF
TGCGCCAGCAGCTTGGGAGGAGGGTACAATGAGCAGTTCTTC
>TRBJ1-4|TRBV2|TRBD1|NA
CASKTRQGRGEKLFF
TGTGCCAGCAAGACCCGACAGGGCCGGGGGGAAAAACTGTTTTTT
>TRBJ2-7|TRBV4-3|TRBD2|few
CASSQDGRVPTYEQYF
TGCGCCAGCAGCCAAGATGGGAGGGTTCCGACCTACGAGCAGTACTTC
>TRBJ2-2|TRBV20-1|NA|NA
CSARDLRGGNTGELFF
TGCAGTGCTAGAGATCTTAGAGGGGGTAACACCGGGGAGCTGTTTTTT
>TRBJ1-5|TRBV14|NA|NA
CASSVDNRQPQHF
TGTGCCAGCAGTGTGGATAATCGGCAGCCCCAGCATTTT
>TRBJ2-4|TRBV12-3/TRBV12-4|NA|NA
CASSLISVAKNIQYF
TGTGCCAGCAGTTTAATTTCAGTAGCCAAAAACATTCAGTACTTC
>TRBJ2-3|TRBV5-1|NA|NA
CASSLGNGPDTQYF
TGCGCCAGCAGCTTGGGCAACGGTCCCGATACGCAGTATTTT
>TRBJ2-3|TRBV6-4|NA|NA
CASHAGGGFTDTQYF
TGTGCCAGCCACGCAGGGGGGGGCTTTACAGATACGCAGTATTTT
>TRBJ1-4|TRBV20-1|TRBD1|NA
CSATEATGLANEKLFF
TGCAGTGCCACGGAAGCGACAGGGTTGGCTAATGAAAAACTGTTTTTT
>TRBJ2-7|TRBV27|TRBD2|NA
CASSPTSGGPYEQYF
TGTGCCAGCAGCCCCACTAGCGGGGGCCCCTACGAGCAGTACTTC
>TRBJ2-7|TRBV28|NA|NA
CASSVEGLPPYEQYF
TGTGCCAGCAGCGTGGAGGGACTGCCACCCTACGAGCAGTACTTC
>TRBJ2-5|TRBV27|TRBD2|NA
CASSRVSGGPRETQYF
TGTGCCAGCAGTCGAGTTAGCGGGGGGCCTCGGGAGACCCAGTACTTC
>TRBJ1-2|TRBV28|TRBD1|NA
CASSRQGQAFNYGYTF
TGTGCCAGCAGTCGCCAGGGACAGGCATTTAACTATGGCTACACCTTC
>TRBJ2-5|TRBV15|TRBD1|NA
CATSRGYDRVLETQYF
TGTGCCACCAGCAGAGGCTACGACAGGGTCTTGGAGACCCAGTACTTC
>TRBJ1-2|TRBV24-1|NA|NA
CATSDDYGYTF
TGTGCCACCAGTGACGACTATGGCTACACCTTC
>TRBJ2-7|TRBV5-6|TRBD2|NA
CASSLPGTKNKYEQYF
TGTGCCAGCAGCTTGCCCGGGACTAAGAACAAGTACGAGCAGTACTTC
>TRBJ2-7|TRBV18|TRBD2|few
CASSPRLAGDSYEQYF
TGTGCCAGCTCACCCCGGCTAGCGGGAGACTCCTACGAGCAGTACTTC
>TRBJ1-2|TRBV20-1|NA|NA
CSAPDLSSLYGYTF
TGCAGTGCTCCTGACCTGAGCTCGCTCTATGGCTACACCTTC
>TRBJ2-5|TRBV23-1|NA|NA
CASSHTGFQETQYF
TGCGCCAGCAGTCACACAGGGTTTCAAGAGACCCAGTACTTC
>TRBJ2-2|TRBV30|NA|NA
CAWTRDKNTGELFF
TGTGCCTGGACGCGGGACAAGAACACCGGGGAGCTGTTTTTT
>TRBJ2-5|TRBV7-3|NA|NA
CASGRPGETQYF
TGTGCCTCAGGACGGCCGGGGGAGACCCAGTACTTC
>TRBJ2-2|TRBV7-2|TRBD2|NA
CASRKGSREYTGELFF
TGTGCCAGCAGGAAGGGTTCGCGGGAGTACACCGGGGAGCTGTTTTTT
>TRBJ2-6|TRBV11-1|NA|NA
CASSAWTGANVLTF
TGTGCCAGCAGCGCCTGGACTGGGGCCAACGTCCTGACTTTC
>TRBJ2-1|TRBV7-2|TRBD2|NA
CASNLLPGLAGEVGEQFF
TGTGCCAGCAACCTTCTTCCGGGACTAGCGGGAGAAGTTGGTGAGCAGTTCTTC
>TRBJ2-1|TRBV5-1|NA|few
CASSLGRGRGDEQFF
TGCGCCAGCAGCTTGGGTCGAGGGAGAGGGGATGAGCAGTTCTTC
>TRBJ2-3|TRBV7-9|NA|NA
CASSPLATDTQYF
TGTGCCAGCAGCCCATTGGCCACAGATACGCAGTATTTT
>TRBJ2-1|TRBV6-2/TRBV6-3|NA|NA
CASSYYNNEQFF
TGTGCCAGCAGTTACTATAACAATGAGCAGTTCTTC
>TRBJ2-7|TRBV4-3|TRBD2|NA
CASSPFGLAGAYEQYF
TGCGCCAGCAGCCCGTTTGGACTAGCGGGAGCCTACGAGCAGTACTTC
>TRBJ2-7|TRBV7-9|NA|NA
CASSPTLSQTYEQYF
TGTGCCAGCAGCCCGACATTATCTCAGACCTACGAGCAGTACTTC
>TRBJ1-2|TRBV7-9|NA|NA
CASSLVSGSSYGYTF
TGTGCCAGCAGCTTAGTCTCGGGGTCAAGCTATGGCTACACCTTC
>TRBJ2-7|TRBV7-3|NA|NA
CASSSERAPSYEQYF
TGTGCCAGCAGCTCAGAGCGGGCCCCCTCCTACGAGCAGTACTTC
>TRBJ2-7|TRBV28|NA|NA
CASSFPPRGEQYF
TGTGCCAGCAGTTTCCCACCCCGGGGAGAGCAGTACTTC
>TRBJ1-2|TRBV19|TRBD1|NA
CASSKSGTGPSGYTF
TGTGCCAGTAGCAAATCCGGGACAGGACCTTCCGGCTACACCTTC
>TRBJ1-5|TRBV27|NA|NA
CASSPRYSNQPQHF
TGTGCCAGCAGCCCGCGTTATAGCAATCAGCCCCAGCATTTT